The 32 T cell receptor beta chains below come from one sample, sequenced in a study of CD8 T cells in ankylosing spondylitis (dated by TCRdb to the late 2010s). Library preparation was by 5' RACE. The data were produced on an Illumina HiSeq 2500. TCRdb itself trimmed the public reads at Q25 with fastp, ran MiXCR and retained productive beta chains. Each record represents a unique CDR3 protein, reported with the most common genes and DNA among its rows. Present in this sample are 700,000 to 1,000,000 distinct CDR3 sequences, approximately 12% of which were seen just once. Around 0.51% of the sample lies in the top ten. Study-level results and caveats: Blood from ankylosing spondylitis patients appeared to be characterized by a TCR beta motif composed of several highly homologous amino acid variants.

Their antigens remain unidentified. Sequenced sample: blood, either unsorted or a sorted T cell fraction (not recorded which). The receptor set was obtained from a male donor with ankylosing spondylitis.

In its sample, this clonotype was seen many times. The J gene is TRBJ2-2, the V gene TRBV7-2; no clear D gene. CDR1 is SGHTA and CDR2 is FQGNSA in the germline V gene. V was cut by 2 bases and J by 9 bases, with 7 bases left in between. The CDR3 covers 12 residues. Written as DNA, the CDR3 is TGTGCCAGCAGCTTATACGGCCGGGAGCTGTTTTTT. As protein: CASSLYGRELFF.

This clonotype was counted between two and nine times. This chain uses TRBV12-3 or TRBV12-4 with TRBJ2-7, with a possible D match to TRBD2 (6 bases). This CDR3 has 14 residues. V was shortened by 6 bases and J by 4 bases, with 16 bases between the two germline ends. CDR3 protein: CASSPGGRRYEQYF. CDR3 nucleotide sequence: TGTGCCAGCAGCCCCGGTGGGAGGAGATACGAGCAGTACTTC.

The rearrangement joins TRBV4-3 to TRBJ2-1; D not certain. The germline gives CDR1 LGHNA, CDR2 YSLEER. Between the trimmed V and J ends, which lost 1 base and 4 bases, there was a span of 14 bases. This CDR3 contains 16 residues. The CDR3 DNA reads TGCGCCAGCAGCCAAGCAGCCTCACACAAATACAATGAGCAGTTCTTC. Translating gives CASSQAASHKYNEQFF.

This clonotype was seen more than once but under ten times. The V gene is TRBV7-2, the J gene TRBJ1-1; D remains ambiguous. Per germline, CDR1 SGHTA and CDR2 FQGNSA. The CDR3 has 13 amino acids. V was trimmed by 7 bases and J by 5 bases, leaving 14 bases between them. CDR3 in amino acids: CASNLWGGTEAFF. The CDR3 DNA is TGTGCCAGCAACCTTTGGGGAGGAACTGAAGCTTTCTTT.

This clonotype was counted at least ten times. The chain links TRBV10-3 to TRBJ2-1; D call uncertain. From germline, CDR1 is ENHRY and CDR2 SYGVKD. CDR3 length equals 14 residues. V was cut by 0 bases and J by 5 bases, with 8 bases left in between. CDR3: CAISESNSDNEQFF. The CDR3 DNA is TGTGCCATCAGTGAGTCGAACAGTGACAATGAGCAGTTCTTC.

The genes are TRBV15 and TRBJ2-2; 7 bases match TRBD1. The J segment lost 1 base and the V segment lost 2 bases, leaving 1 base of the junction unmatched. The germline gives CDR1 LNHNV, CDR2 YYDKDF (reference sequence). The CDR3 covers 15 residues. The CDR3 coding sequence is TGTGCCACCAGCAGAAGGGACAGGAACACCGGGGAGCTGTTTTTT. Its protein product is CATSRRDRNTGELFF.

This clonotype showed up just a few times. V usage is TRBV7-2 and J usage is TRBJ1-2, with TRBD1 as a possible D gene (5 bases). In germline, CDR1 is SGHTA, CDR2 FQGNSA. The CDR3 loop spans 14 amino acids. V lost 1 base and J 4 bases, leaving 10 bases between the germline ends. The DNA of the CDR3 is TGTGCCAGCAGCTTAGATGGGGGGGGCTATGGCTACACCTTC. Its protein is CASSLDGGGYGYTF.

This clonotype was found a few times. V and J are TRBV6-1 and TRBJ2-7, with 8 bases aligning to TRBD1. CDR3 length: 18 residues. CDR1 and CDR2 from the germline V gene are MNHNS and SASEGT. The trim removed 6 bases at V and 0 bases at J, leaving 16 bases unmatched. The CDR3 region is CASRRGWKGQGVSYEQYF. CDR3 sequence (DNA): TGTGCCAGCAGACGTGGTTGGAAAGGACAGGGAGTCTCCTACGAGCAGTACTTC.

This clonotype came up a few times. CDR3 in DNA: TGTGCCAGCAGTTACTCGACGACTAGCGGGGGGAATGAGCAGTTCTTC. Translating gives CASSYSTTSGGNEQFF. The chain carries TRBV6-5 and TRBJ2-1; 13 bases are a match to TRBD2. The trim removed 0 bases at V and 7 bases at J, leaving 3 bases unmatched. CDR3 length: 16 residues. From germline, CDR1 is MNHEY and CDR2 SVGAGI.

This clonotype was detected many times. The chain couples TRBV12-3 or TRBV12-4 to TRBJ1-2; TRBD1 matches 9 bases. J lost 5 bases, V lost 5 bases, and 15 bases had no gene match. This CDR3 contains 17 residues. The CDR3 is CASSPGTGSYPGYGYTF. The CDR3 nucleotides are TGTGCCAGCAGTCCCGGGACAGGGTCATACCCCGGATATGGCTACACCTTC.

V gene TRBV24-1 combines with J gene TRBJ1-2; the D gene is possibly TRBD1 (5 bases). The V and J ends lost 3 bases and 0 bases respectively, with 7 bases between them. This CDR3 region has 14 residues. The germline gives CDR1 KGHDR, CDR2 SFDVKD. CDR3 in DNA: TGTGCCACCAGTGATACGACAGCTAACTATGGCTACACCTTC. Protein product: CATSDTTANYGYTF.

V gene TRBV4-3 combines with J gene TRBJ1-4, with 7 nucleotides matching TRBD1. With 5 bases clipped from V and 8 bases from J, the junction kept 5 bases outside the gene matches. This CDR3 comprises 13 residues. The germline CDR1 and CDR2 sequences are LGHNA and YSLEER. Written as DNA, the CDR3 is TGCGCCAGCAGCGCAGACAGGGCAGAAAAACTGTTTTTT. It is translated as CASSADRAEKLFF.

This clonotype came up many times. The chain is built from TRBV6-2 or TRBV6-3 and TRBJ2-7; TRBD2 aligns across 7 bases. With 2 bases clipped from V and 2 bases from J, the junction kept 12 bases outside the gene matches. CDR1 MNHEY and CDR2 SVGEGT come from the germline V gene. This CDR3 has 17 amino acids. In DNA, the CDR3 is TGTGCCAGCAGTTACAACGGGGGACCAGCGGGGACCTACGAGCAGTACTTC. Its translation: CASSYNGGPAGTYEQYF.

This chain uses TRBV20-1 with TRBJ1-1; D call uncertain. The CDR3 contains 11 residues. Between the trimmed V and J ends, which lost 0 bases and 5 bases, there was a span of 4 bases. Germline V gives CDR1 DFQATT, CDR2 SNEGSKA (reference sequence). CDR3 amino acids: CSARDQTEAFF. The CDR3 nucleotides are TGCAGTGCTAGAGATCAGACTGAAGCTTTCTTT.

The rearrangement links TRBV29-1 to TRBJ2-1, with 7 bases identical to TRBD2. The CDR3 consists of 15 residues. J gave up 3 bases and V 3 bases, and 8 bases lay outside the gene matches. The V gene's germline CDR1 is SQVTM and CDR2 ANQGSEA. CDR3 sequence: CSVEGGGPGYNEQFF. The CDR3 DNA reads TGCAGCGTTGAGGGGGGAGGGCCAGGCTACAATGAGCAGTTCTTC.

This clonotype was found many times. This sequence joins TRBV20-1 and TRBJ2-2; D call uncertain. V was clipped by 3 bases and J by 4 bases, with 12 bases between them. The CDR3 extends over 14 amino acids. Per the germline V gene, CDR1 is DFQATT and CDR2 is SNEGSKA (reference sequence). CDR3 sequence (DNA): TGCAGTGCTAGTCTCGAGACGGGCACCGGGGAGCTGTTTTTT. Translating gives CSASLETGTGELFF.

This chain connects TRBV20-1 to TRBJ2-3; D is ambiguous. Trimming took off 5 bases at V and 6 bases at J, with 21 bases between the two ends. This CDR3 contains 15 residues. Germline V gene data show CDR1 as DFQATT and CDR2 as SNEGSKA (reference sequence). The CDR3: CSAGRRTTSEDTQYF. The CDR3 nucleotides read TGCAGTGCTGGCAGGCGGACCACCTCCGAGGATACGCAGTATTTT.

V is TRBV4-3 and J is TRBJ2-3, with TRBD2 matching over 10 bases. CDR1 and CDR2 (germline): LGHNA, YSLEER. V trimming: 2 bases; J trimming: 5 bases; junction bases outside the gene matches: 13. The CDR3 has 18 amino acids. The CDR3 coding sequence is TGCGCCAGCAGCCAACTCCCTTTAGCGGGGGGCCAGGGAGATACGCAGTATTTT. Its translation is CASSQLPLAGGQGDTQYF.

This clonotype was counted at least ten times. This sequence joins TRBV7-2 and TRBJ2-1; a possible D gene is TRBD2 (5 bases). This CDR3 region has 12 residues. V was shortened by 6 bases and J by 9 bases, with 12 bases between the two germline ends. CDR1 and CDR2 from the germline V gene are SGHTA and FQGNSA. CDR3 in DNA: TGTGCCAGCAGATTTAGGGCGGGTGAGCAGTTCTTC. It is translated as CASRFRAGEQFF.

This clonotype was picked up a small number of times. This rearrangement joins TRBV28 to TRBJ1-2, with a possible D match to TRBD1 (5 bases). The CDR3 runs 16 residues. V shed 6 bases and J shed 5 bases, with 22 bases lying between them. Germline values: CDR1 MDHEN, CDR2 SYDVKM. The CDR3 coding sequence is TGTGCCAGCAGACCAGGCGGGAGTGGTGGGGCGTATGGCTACACCTTC. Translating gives CASRPGGSGGAYGYTF.

The CDR3 reads CASSSFHRQDSYF. DNA for the CDR3: TGTGCCAGCAGCTCCTTTCATAGACAGGACTCGTACTTC. V gene TRBV5-6 combines with J gene TRBJ2-7, with a weak D call TRBD1 (6 bases). The CDR3 has 13 residues. Germline V gene sequence: CDR1 SGHDT, CDR2 YYEEEE. With 3 bases removed from V and 12 bases from J, the gap between germline ends came to 19 bases.

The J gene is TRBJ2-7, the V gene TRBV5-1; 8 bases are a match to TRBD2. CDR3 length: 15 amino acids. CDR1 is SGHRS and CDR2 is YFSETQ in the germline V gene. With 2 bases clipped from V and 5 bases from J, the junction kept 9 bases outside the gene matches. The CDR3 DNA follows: TGCGCCAGCAGCTTCATGAACGGGGGGGCCGACGAGCAGTACTTC. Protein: CASSFMNGGADEQYF.

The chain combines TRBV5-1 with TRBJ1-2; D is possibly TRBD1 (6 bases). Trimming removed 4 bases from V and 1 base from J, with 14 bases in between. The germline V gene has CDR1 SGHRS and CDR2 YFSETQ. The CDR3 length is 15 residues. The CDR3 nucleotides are TGCGCCAGCAGCAACGAGGGGGGCTATAACTATGGCTACACCTTC. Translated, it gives CASSNEGGYNYGYTF.

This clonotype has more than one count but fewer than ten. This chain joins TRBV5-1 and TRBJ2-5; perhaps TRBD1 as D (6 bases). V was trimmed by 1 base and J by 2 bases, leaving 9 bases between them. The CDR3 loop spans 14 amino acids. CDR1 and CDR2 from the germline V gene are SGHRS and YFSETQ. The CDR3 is CASSLHQGQETQYF. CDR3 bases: TGCGCCAGCAGCTTGCACCAGGGGCAAGAGACCCAGTACTTC.

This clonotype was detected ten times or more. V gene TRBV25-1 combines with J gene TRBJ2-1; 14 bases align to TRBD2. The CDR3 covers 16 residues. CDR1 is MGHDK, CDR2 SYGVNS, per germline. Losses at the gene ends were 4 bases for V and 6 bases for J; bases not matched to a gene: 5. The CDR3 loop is CASSALGTSGSNEQFF. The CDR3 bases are TGTGCCAGCAGTGCCCTCGGGACTAGCGGGAGCAATGAGCAGTTCTTC.

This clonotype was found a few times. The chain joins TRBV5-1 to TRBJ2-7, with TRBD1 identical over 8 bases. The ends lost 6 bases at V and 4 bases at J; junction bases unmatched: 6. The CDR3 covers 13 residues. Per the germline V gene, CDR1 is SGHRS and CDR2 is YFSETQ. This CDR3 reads CASTRGQGYEQYF. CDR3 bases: TGCGCCAGCACCCGCGGACAGGGTTACGAGCAGTACTTC.

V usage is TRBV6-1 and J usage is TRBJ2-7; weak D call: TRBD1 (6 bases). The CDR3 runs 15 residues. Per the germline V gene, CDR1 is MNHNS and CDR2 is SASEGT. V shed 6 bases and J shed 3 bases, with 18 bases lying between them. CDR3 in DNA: TGTGCCAGCAGAGCCAGGACAGCCAACCTCTACGAGCAGTACTTC. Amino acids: CASRARTANLYEQYF.

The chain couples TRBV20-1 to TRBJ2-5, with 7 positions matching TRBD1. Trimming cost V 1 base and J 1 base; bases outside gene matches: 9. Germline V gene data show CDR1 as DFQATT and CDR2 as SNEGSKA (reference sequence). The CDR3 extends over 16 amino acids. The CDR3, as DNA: TGCAGTGCTAGAGCCGGGAATCAGGGGGTCCAAGAGACCCAGTACTTC. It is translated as CSARAGNQGVQETQYF.

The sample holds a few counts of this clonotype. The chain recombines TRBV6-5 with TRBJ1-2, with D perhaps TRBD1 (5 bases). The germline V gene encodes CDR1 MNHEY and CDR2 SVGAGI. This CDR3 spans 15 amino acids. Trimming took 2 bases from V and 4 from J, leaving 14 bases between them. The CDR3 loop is CASSYGEGTGYGYTF. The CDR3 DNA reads TGTGCCAGCAGTTACGGCGAGGGGACGGGCTATGGCTACACCTTC.

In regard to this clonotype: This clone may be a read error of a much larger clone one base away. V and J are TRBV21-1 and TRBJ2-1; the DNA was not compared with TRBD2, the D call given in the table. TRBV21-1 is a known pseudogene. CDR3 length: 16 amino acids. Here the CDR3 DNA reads TGTACCAGCAGCAAAGGGGAGCGGCGTTCCTACAATGAGCAGTTCTTC. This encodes CTSSKGERRSYNEQFF.

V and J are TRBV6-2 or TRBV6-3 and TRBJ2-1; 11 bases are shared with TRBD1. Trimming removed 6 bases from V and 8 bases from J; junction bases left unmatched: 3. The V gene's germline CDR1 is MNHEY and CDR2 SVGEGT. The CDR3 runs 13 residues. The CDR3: CASRGQGAYEQFF. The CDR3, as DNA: TGTGCCAGCAGAGGACAGGGGGCCTATGAGCAGTTCTTC.

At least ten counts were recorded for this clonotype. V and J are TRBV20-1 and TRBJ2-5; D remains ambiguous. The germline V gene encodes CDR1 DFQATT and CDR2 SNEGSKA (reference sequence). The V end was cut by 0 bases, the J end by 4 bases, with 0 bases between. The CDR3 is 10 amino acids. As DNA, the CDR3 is TGCAGTGCTAGAGAAGAGACCCAGTACTTC. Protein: CSAREETQYF.